This T cell receptor (beta chain) was profiled in a study of T cells in Graves' hyperthyroidism and ophthalmopathy. Study-level information: Staff took peripheral blood when the initial diagnosis was made, before any treatment began.

Authors of the study amplified TCR beta CDR3 regions from RNA transcripts. A first-round RT-PCR of the TCR CDR3 used the HTBI primer set. TCRdb reprocessed the multiplex PCR reads via MiXCR and lists one record per CDR3 protein. Of fewer than 800,000 distinct CDR3 sequences in the sample, around 17% were seen once. The CDR3 is made up of 15 amino acids. V dropped 2 bases and J dropped 2; count of bases not matched to a gene: 5. Per germline, CDR1 SGHDT and CDR2 YYEEEE. About this clonotype itself: A much larger clone differs from this one at a single base, so this may be a read error.

The sequenced material came from blood. This clonotype originated in a man between 18 and 29 years old with Graves' hyperthyroidism. This sequence joins TRBV5-6 and TRBJ2-5; 8 nucleotides align to TRBD1. This CDR3 is CASSFRDRPQETQYF. Here the CDR3 DNA reads TGTGCCAGCAGCTTCCGGGACAGGCCGCAAGAGACCCAGTACTTC.